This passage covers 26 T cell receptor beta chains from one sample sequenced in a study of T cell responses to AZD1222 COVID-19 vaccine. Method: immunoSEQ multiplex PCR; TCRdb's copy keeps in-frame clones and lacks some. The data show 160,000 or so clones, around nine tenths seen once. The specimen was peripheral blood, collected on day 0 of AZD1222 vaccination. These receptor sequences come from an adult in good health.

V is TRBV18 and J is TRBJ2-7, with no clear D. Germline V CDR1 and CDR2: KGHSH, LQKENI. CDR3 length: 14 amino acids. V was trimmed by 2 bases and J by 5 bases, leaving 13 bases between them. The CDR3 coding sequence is TGTGCCAGCTCACCATCCGACAACGCGAACGAGCAGTACTTC. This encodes CASSPSDNANEQYF.

The CDR3 loop is CASSQGPFGKLFF. CDR3 nucleotide sequence: TGTGCCAGCAGCCAAGGCCCCTTTGGAAAACTGTTTTTT. V gene TRBV11-2 combines with J gene TRBJ1-4; no clear D. The germline V and J ends were trimmed by 5 bases and 10 bases, with 14 bases remaining between them. The CDR3 length is 13 residues. The V gene's germline CDR1 is SGHAT and CDR2 FQNNGV.

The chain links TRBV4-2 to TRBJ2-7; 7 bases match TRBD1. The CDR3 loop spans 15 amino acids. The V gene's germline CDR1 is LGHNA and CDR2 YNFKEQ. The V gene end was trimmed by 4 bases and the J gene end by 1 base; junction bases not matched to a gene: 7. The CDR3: CASSPQGSISYEQYF. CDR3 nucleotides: TGTGCCAGCAGCCCACAGGGGTCAATATCCTACGAGCAGTACTTC.

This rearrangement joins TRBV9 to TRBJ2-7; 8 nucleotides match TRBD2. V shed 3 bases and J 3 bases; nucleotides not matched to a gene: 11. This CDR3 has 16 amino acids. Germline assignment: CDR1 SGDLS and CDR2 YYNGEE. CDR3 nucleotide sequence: TGTGCCAGCAGCGGGTCCTCCGGGGGGGCGGACTACGAGCAGTACTTC. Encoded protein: CASSGSSGGADYEQYF.

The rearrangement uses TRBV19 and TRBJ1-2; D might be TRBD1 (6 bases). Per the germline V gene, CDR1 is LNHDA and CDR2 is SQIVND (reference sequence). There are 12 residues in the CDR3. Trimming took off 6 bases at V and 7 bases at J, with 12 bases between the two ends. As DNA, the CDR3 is TGTGCCAGTAGGATTGGACAGCTTGGCTACACCTTC. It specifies CASRIGQLGYTF.

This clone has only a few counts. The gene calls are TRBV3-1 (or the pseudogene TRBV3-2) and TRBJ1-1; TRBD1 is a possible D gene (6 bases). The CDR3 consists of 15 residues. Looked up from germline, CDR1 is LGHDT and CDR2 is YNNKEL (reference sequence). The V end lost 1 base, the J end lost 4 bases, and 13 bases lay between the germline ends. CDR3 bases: TGTGCCAGCAGCCAAGGGGGACATTCGGGCACTGAAGCTTTCTTT. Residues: CASSQGGHSGTEAFF.

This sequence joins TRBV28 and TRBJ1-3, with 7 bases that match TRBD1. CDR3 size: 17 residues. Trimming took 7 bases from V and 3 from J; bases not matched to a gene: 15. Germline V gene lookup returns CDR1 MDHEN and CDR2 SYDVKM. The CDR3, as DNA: TGTGCCAGCACCCCACGACAGGGACGGTCGGGTGGAAACACCATATATTTT. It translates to CASTPRQGRSGGNTIYF.

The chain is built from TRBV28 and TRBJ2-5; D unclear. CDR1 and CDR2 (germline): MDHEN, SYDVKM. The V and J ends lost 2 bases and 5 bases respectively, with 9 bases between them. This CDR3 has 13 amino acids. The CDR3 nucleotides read TGTGCCAGCAGTTTAAGGGCCCAGGAGACCCAGTACTTC. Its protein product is CASSLRAQETQYF.

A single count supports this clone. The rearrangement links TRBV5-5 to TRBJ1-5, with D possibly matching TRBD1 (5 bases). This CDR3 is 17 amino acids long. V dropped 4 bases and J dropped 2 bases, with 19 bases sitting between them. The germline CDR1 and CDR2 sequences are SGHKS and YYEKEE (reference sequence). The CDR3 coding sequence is TGTGCCAGCAGCCTCATCAAGGGGACGGCACGCAATCAGCCCCAGCATTTT. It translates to CASSLIKGTARNQPQHF. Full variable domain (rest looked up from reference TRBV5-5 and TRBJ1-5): DAGVTQSPTHLIKTRGQQVTLRCSPISGHKSVSWYQQVLGQGPQFIFQYYEKEERGRGNFPDRFSARQFPNYSSELNVNALLLGDSALYLCASSLIKGTARNQPQHFGDGTRLSIL.

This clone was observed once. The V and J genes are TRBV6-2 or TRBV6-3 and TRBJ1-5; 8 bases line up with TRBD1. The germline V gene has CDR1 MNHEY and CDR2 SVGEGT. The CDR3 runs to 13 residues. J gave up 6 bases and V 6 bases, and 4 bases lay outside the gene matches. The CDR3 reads CASSTTGVQPQHF. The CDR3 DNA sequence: TGTGCCAGCAGCACGACAGGGGTTCAGCCCCAGCATTTT.

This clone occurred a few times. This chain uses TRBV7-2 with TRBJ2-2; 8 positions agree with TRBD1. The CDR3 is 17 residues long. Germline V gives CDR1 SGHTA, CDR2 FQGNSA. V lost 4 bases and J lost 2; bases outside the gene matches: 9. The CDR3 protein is CASSYTGQGANTGELFF. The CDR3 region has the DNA TGTGCCAGCAGCTATACCGGGCAGGGGGCAAACACCGGGGAGCTGTTTTTT.

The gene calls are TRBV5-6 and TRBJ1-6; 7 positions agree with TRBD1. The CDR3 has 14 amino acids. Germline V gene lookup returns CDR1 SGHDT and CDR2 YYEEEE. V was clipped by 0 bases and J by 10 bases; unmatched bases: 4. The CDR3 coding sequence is TGTGCCAGCAGCTTGGACAGGGGTGACTCACCCCTCCACTTT. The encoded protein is CASSLDRGDSPLHF.

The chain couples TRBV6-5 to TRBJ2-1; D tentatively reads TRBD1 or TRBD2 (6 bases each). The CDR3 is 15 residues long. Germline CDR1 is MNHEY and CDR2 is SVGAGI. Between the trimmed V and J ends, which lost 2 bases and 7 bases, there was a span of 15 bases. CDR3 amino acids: CASSYVRGGWNEQFF. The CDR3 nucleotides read TGTGCCAGCAGTTACGTCCGAGGGGGGTGGAATGAGCAGTTCTTC.

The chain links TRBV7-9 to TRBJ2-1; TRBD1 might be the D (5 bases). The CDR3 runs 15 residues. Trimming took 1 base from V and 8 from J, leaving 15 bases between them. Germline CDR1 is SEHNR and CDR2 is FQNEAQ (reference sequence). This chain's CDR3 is CASSLGENPRDEQFF. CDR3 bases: TGTGCCAGCAGCTTAGGGGAAAATCCCAGGGATGAGCAGTTCTTC. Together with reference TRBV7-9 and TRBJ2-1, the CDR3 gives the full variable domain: DTGVSQNPRHKITKRGQNVTFRCDPISEHNRLYWYRQTLGQGPEFLTYFQNEAQLEKSRLLSDRFSAERPKGSFSTLEIQRTEQGDSAMYLCASSLGENPRDEQFFGPGTRLTVL.

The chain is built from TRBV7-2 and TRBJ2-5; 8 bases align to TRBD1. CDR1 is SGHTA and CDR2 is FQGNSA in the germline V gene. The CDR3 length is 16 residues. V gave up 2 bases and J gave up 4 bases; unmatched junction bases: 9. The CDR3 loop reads CASSLRRTGSRETQYF. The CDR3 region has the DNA TGTGCCAGCAGCTTACGGCGGACAGGGTCGAGAGAGACCCAGTACTTC.

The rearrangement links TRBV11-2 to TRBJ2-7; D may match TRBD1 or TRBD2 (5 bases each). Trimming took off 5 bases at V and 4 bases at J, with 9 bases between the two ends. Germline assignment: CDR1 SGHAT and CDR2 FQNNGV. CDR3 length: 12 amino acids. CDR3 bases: TGTGCCAGCAGCCCTGGGACGTACGAGCAGTACTTC. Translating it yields CASSPGTYEQYF. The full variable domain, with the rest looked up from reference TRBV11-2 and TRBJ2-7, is EAGVAQSPRYKIIEKRQSVAFWCNPISGHATLYWYQQILGQGPKLLIQFQNNGVVDDSQLPKDRFSAERLKGVDSTLKIQPAKLEDSAVYLCASSPGTYEQYFGPGTRLTVT.

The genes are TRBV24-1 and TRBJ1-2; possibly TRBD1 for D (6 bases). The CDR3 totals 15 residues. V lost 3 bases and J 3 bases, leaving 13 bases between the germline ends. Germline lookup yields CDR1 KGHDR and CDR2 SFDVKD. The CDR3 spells CATSDPAQGDYGYTF. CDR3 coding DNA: TGTGCCACCAGTGATCCCGCACAGGGAGACTATGGCTACACCTTC.

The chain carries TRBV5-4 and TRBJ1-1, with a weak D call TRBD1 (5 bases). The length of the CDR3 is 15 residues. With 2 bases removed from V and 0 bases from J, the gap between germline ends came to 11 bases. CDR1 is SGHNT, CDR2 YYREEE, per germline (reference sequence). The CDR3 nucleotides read TGTGCCAGCAGCTTATGGACACCAATGAACACTGAAGCTTTCTTT. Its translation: CASSLWTPMNTEAFF. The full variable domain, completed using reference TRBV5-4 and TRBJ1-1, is ETGVTQSPTHLIKTRGQQVTLRCSSQSGHNTVSWYQQALGQGPQFIFQYYREEENGRGNFPPRFSGLQFPNYSSELNVNALELDDSALYLCASSLWTPMNTEAFFGQGTRLTVV.

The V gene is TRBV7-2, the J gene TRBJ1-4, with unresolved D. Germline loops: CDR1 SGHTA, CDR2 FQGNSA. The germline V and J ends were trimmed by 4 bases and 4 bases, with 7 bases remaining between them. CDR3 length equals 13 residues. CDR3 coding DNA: TGTGCCAGCAGCTACGGGGTTAATGAAAAACTGTTTTTT. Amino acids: CASSYGVNEKLFF.

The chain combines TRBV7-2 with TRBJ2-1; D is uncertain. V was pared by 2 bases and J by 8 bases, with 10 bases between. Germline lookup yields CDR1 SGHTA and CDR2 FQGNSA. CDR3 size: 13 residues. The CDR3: CASSLPFGHEQFF. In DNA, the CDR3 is TGTGCCAGCAGCTTACCTTTTGGCCATGAGCAGTTCTTC. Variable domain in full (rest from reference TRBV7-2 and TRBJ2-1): GAGVSQSPSNKVTEKGKDVELRCDPISGHTALYWYRQSLGQGLEFLIYFQGNSAPDKSGLPSDRFSAERTGGSVSTLTIQRTQQEDSAVYLCASSLPFGHEQFFGPGTRLTVL.

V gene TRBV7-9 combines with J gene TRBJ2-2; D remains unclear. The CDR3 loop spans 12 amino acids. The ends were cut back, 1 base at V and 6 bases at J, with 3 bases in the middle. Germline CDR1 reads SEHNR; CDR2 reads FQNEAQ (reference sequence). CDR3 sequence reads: CASSLVSGELFF. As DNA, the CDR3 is TGTGCCAGCAGCTTAGTTTCCGGGGAGCTGTTTTTT.

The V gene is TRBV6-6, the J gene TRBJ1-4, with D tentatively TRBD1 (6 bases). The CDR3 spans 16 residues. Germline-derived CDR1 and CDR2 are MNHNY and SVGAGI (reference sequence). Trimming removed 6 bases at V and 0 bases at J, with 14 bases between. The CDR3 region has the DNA TGTGCCAGCAGGACCCGACAGGAGTCAACTAATGAAAAACTGTTTTTT. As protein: CASRTRQESTNEKLFF.

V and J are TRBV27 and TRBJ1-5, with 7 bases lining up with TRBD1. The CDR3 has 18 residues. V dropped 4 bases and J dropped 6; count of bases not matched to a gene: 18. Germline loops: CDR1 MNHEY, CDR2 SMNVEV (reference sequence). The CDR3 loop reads CASSSLLPPGRGSQPQHF. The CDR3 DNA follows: TGTGCCAGCAGTTCCCTCCTACCACCCGGCAGGGGGAGTCAGCCCCAGCATTTT.

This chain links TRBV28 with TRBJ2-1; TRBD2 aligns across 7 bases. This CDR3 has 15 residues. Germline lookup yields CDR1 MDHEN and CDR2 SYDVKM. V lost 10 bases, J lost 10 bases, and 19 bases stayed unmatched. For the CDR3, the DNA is TGTGCCACCAGGAGCGGGACTCCCCATATCGGGGAGCAGTTCTTC. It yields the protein CATRSGTPHIGEQFF.

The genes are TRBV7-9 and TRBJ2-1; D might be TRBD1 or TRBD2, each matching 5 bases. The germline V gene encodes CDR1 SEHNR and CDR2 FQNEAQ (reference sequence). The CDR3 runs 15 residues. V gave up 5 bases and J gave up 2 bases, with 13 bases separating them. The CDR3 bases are TGTGCCAGCAGCCCCGAGAGGGGCGCCTACAATGAGCAGTTCTTC. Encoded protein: CASSPERGAYNEQFF.

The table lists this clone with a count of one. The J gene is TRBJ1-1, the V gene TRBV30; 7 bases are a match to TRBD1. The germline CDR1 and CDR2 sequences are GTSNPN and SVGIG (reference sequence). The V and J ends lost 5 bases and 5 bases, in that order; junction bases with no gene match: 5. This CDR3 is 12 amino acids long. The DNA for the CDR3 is TGTGCCTGGGACAGGGTTGGAACTGAAGCTTTCTTT. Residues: CAWDRVGTEAFF. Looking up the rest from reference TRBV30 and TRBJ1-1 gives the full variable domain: SQTIHQWPATLVQPVGSPLSLECTVEGTSNPNLYWYRQAAGRGLQLLFYSVGIGQISSEVPQNLSASRPQDRQFILSSKKLLLSDSGFYLCAWDRVGTEAFFGQGTRLTVV.